This T cell receptor (beta chain) was sequenced for a study of CD8 T cells in Susac syndrome. The CDR3 runs to 14 residues. Trimming shortened V by 3 bases and J by 1 base, and 7 bases separated the two germline ends. CDR1 and CDR2 from the germline V gene are SQVTM and ANQGSEA. An input of about 0.5 to 1 ug of RNA was subjected to reverse transcription using random hexamers. MiXCR, applied by TCRdb to the immunoSEQ multiplex PCR reads, yields one record per CDR3 protein. The table includes about 120,000 distinct CDR3 sequences, about 94% detected once. This receptor was identified in a human donor with multiple sclerosis. The specimen sequenced was CD4+ T cells from PBMCs. This sequence joins TRBV29-1 and TRBJ2-6; the D is unclear. The CDR3 DNA is TGCAGCGTTGAGGCGGCTTCTGGGGCCAACGTCCTGACTTTC. Translated, it gives CSVEAASGANVLTF.